This TCR beta chain was recorded in a study of T cell repertoires in cytomegalovirus infection. TCRdb reanalysed the reads using MiXCR and keeps one entry per CDR3 protein. Of 400,000 to 550,000 distinct CDR3 sequences in the sample, around 11% were seen once. Trimming shortened V by 6 bases and J by 4 bases, and 21 bases separated the two germline ends. The CDR3 is made up of 15 amino acids. CDR1 DFQATT and CDR2 SNEGSKA come from the germline V gene (reference sequence). The source material was PBMCs. This sequence was found in a human donor in good health (CMV status not recorded). Some clones in this sample may be carry-over from other donors' samples. The V gene is TRBV20-1, the J gene TRBJ1-2; maybe TRBD1 (6 bases). The CDR3 bases are TGCAGTGCAATAAGGGGGGTCCAAAGTCTCTATGGCTACACCTTC. Its translation is CSAIRGVQSLYGYTF.